In its sample, the clone carrying this TCR beta chain was seen once. This CDR3 is built from 15 residues. In germline, CDR1 is MNHEY, CDR2 SMNVEV (reference sequence). The trim removed 5 bases at V and 1 base at J, leaving 6 bases unmatched. This record comes from a study of resident and recirculating memory T cells in vitiligo. Profiling relied on immunoSEQ multiplex PCR, and the TCRdb table lists in-frame clones only, not all of them. Of around 76,000 clones listed, more than 85% are singletons. This clonotype was sampled from a male donor with vitiligo. The sequenced sample was blood. The J gene is TRBJ1-1, the V gene TRBV27, with 8 nucleotides matching TRBD1. Here the CDR3 DNA reads TGTGCCAGCAGTCTCATCGGGACAGGGAACACTGAAGCTTTCTTT. This encodes CASSLIGTGNTEAFF.